This entry lists 18 T cell receptor beta chains sequenced from one sample in a study of T-cell memory formation after mild COVID-19. Via MiXCR, TCRdb re-called the 5' RACE reads, giving one row per CDR3 protein. The sample includes hundreds of thousands of distinct CDR3 sequences, less than 25% of them seen just once. The sequenced material came from PBMCs or a T cell subset sorted from them (not recorded which). Source of these receptors: an adult woman who had mild COVID-19 (a few samples of this study predate the infection). Cell type and time point are not known.

This clonotype has a handful of counts. The rearrangement joins TRBV10-2 to TRBJ2-1; D is undetermined. Germline CDR1 is WSHSY and CDR2 is SAAADI. The CDR3 runs 11 residues. V was shortened by 3 bases and J by 14 bases, with 11 bases between the two germline ends. The DNA for the CDR3 is TGCGCCAGCAGTGACGGTGTCGGTGAGTTCTTC. Protein product: CASSDGVGEFF.

This clonotype appeared a few times. This chain uses TRBV19 with TRBJ1-5; D gene uncertain. Trimming removed 7 bases at V and 6 bases at J, with 10 bases between. Germline-derived CDR1 and CDR2 are LNHDA and SQIVND (reference sequence). The CDR3 runs 12 residues. CDR3 sequence reads: CASNLAGQPQHF. CDR3 DNA sequence: TGTGCCAGTAATTTGGCAGGTCAGCCCCAGCATTTT.

Only a few counts were recorded for this clonotype. The chain employs TRBV6-1 and TRBJ2-7; D remains unclear. The CDR3 covers 14 residues. The V end was cut by 3 bases, the J end by 0 bases, with 9 bases between. CDR1 and CDR2 from the germline V gene are MNHNS and SASEGT. CDR3 region: CASSDGAPSYEQYF. CDR3 sequence (DNA): TGTGCCAGCAGTGATGGTGCTCCCTCCTACGAGCAGTACTTC.

This clonotype appeared a few times. This sequence joins TRBV28 and TRBJ2-5, with 7 bases lining up with TRBD1. V lost 3 bases to trimming and J lost 4 bases; unmatched junction nucleotides: 8. This CDR3 spans 15 amino acids. The germline CDR1 and CDR2 sequences are MDHEN and SYDVKM. As DNA, the CDR3 is TGTGCCAGCAGTTTGAGGAGCTCAGGGGGAGAGACCCAGTACTTC. As protein: CASSLRSSGGETQYF.

This clonotype was observed a handful of times. V and J are TRBV20-1 and TRBJ1-2; perhaps TRBD1 as D (6 bases). CDR1 is DFQATT, CDR2 SNEGSKA, per germline (reference sequence). The CDR3 consists of 16 residues. Trimming removed 3 bases from V and 3 bases from J, with 20 bases in between. Here the CDR3 reads CSARRGQSQDDYGYTF. The CDR3, as DNA: TGCAGTGCTAGGCGAGGACAGTCACAGGATGACTATGGCTACACCTTC.

The chain recombines TRBV6-1 with TRBJ1-1, with D possibly being TRBD1 (5 bases). V was clipped by 6 bases and J by 4 bases, with 12 bases between them. Germline assignment: CDR1 MNHNS and CDR2 SASEGT. This CDR3 has 13 amino acids. In DNA form, the CDR3 reads TGTGCCAGCAGCACGGAGAGGGGCACTGAAGCTTTCTTT. Translated, it gives CASSTERGTEAFF.

The chain joins TRBV27 to TRBJ2-7, with 10 bases identical to TRBD2. The J segment lost 2 bases and the V segment lost 9 bases, leaving 7 bases of the junction unmatched. The V gene's germline CDR1 is MNHEY and CDR2 SMNVEV (reference sequence). The CDR3 covers 14 residues. The CDR3 sequence is CASVTSGYPYEQYF. In DNA, the CDR3 is TGTGCCAGTGTGACTAGCGGGTATCCCTACGAGCAGTACTTC.

V usage is TRBV2 and J usage is TRBJ2-7, with D unresolved. V gave up 4 bases and J gave up 6 bases, with 16 bases separating them. This CDR3 is 14 amino acids long. From germline, CDR1 is SNHLY and CDR2 FYNNEI. The CDR3 region is CASSVWQVKSEQYF. The CDR3 bases are TGTGCCAGCAGTGTTTGGCAGGTTAAGTCCGAGCAGTACTTC.

The chain has TRBV5-1 and TRBJ1-1; TRBD1 matches 7 bases. This CDR3 spans 15 amino acids. Germline assignment: CDR1 SGHRS and CDR2 YFSETQ. The junction had 8 bases not matched to a gene; V was cut back by 1 base and J by 5 bases. The DNA of the CDR3 is TGCGCCAGCAGCTTGCGGGAGGGGGCAGGTACTGAAGCTTTCTTT. Protein sequence: CASSLREGAGTEAFF.

The gene calls are TRBV7-6 and TRBJ1-6, with 8 nucleotides matching TRBD1. Germline trimming cut 5 bases from V and 6 bases from J; bases unmatched to any gene: 3. CDR1 is SGHVS, CDR2 FNYEAQ, per germline. This CDR3 is built from 14 residues. The CDR3: CASSDGQGNSPLHF. The CDR3 DNA is TGTGCCAGCAGCGACGGACAGGGTAATTCACCCCTCCACTTT. Supplemented by reference TRBV7-6 and TRBJ1-6, the full variable domain reads GAGVSQSPRYKVTKRGQDVALRCDPISGHVSLYWYRQALGQGPEFLTYFNYEAQQDKSGLPNDRFSAERPEGSISTLTIQRTEQRDSAMYRCASSDGQGNSPLHFGNGTRLTVT.

The rearrangement uses TRBV27 and TRBJ2-2; D gene uncertain. Germline V lookup: CDR1 MNHEY, CDR2 SMNVEV (reference sequence). This CDR3 region has 14 residues. V was cut by 2 bases and J by 6 bases, with 10 bases left in between. The CDR3 is CASSLIGHSGELFF. The CDR3 DNA sequence: TGTGCCAGCAGTTTAATAGGCCACTCCGGGGAGCTGTTTTTT.

The chain combines TRBV12-3 or TRBV12-4 with TRBJ2-3; a possible D gene is TRBD2 (7 bases). This CDR3 region has 15 residues. V was trimmed by 6 bases and J by 4 bases, leaving 17 bases between them. CDR3 sequence: CASRGRGASPDTQYF. The CDR3 DNA is TGTGCCAGCAGGGGACGGGGGGCCTCTCCAGATACGCAGTATTTT.

The rearrangement links TRBV12-3 or TRBV12-4 to TRBJ2-1; TRBD1 or TRBD2 may be the D gene (5 bases each). The ends were cut back, 2 bases at V and 5 bases at J, with 22 bases in the middle. CDR3 length: 18 residues. The CDR3 sequence is CASSLKPRLVGENNEQFF. CDR3 nucleotide sequence: TGTGCCAGCAGTTTAAAGCCCAGGTTGGTGGGGGAAAACAATGAGCAGTTCTTC.

The genes are TRBV12-3 or TRBV12-4 and TRBJ2-7; 14 bases agree with TRBD2. The J segment lost 5 bases and the V segment lost 6 bases, leaving 6 bases of the junction unmatched. This CDR3 contains 15 residues. The CDR3 DNA reads TGTGCCAGCAGGGCCGGGACTAGCGGGAGAGACGAGCAGTACTTC. It specifies CASRAGTSGRDEQYF.

The chain couples TRBV12-3 or TRBV12-4 to TRBJ2-1; D remains unclear. The CDR3 contains 12 residues. Between the trimmed V and J ends, which lost 6 bases and 9 bases, there was a span of 12 bases. Here the CDR3 reads CASSRFTSEQFF. The CDR3 DNA reads TGTGCCAGCAGCAGATTTACGAGTGAGCAGTTCTTC.

Ten or more counts support this clonotype. V usage is TRBV2 and J usage is TRBJ2-2; D is unclear. V was shortened by 6 bases and J by 6 bases, with 5 bases between the two germline ends. The CDR3 runs to 11 residues. CDR1 SNHLY and CDR2 FYNNEI come from the germline V gene. The CDR3 here is CASRAPGELFF. The CDR3 nucleotides read TGTGCCAGCAGAGCGCCCGGGGAGCTGTTTTTT.

In this sample, this clonotype turned up a few times. This sequence joins TRBV20-1 and TRBJ2-1, with 7 positions matching TRBD2. The trim removed 2 bases at V and 3 bases at J, leaving 7 bases unmatched. The CDR3 is 15 residues long. Germline CDR1 DFQATT, CDR2 SNEGSKA (reference sequence). The CDR3 DNA reads TGCAGTGCTAGACGGACTTGGGGGGGCTACAATGAGCAGTTCTTC. It codes for CSARRTWGGYNEQFF.

The V gene is TRBV6-2 or TRBV6-3, the J gene TRBJ2-7; no reliable D call. The V gene lost 7 bases and the J gene lost 3 bases, with 10 bases spanning the gap. Per germline, CDR1 MNHEY and CDR2 SVGEGT. CDR3 size: 12 residues. The CDR3 bases are TGTGCCAGCATGGCGACGTTCTACGAGCAGTACTTC. It yields the protein CASMATFYEQYF.